A single sample is the source of the 15 T cell receptor beta chains below, sequenced in a study of cytomegalovirus exposure and HLA in healthy donors. The PCR had 60 Vbeta and 13 Jbeta primers. Data came from immunoSEQ multiplex PCR; TCRdb stores just in-frame clones and leaves some out. The sample has 92,000 or so clones; approximately 68% are singletons. The specimen sequenced was PBMCs. Receptors were obtained from a woman between 50 and 59 years old in good health and CMV-seropositive.

This clone has a single count. The chain combines TRBV30 with TRBJ1-2, with a tentative D call TRBD1 (5 bases). This CDR3 has 16 amino acids. Trimming shortened V by 4 bases and J by 3 bases, and 21 bases separated the two germline ends. CDR1 GTSNPN and CDR2 SVGIG come from the germline V gene (reference sequence). This chain's CDR3 is CAWMRLTDRAYYGYTF. The CDR3 nucleotides read TGTGCCTGGATGCGGTTGACAGATCGGGCGTACTATGGCTACACCTTC.

The CDR3 is CASSQVAGVETQYF. The CDR3 nucleotides are TGTGCCAGCAGCCAGGTAGCGGGGGTTGAGACCCAGTACTTC. V is TRBV14 and J is TRBJ2-5; 9 bases are shared with TRBD2. The CDR3 runs 14 residues. CDR1 is SGHDN and CDR2 is FVKESK in the germline V gene. The J segment lost 5 bases and the V segment lost 3 bases, leaving 4 bases of the junction unmatched.

This rearrangement joins TRBV2 to TRBJ1-4, with 9 bases fitting TRBD1. The CDR3 is 16 amino acids. V gave up 1 base and J gave up 10 bases; unmatched junction bases: 10. Per the germline V gene, CDR1 is SNHLY and CDR2 is FYNNEI. Here the CDR3 reads CASSEVGTGGGGKLFF. The DNA for the CDR3 is TGTGCCAGCAGTGAAGTCGGAACAGGGGGCGGCGGAAAACTGTTTTTT. The variable domain in full, with the rest retrieved from reference TRBV2 and TRBJ1-4, is EPEVTQTPSHQVTQMGQEVILRCVPISNHLYFYWYRQILGQKVEFLVSFYNNEISEKSEIFDDQFSVERPDGSNFTLKIRSTKLEDSAMYFCASSEVGTGGGGKLFFGSGTQLSVL.

This clone was seen once. The chain is built from TRBV7-9 and TRBJ2-3; the D is unclear. The CDR3 consists of 14 residues. Deletions cut 4 bases from V and 1 base from J, with 9 bases between. The germline V gene has CDR1 SEHNR and CDR2 FQNEAQ (reference sequence). The CDR3 DNA follows: TGTGCCAGCAGCTCCCCTGCGGGCACAGATACGCAGTATTTT. Residues: CASSSPAGTDTQYF.

The gene calls are TRBV7-8 and TRBJ1-2, with 8 bases lining up with TRBD1. Germline CDR1 and CDR2: SGHVS and FQNEAQ. Trimming at V came to 6 bases and at J to 6 bases, leaving 9 bases not matched to a gene. CDR3 length: 14 amino acids. The CDR3 spells CASSPDRGADGYTF. The CDR3 DNA sequence: TGTGCCAGCAGTCCCGACAGGGGCGCGGATGGCTACACCTTC.

The chain carries TRBV7-6 and TRBJ2-1, with 11 bases lining up with TRBD2. Looked up from germline, CDR1 is SGHVS and CDR2 is FNYEAQ. Germline trimming cut 5 bases from V and 4 bases from J; bases unmatched to any gene: 7. This CDR3 region has 16 residues. CDR3 amino acids: CASSRGTSGQYNEQFF. The CDR3 DNA reads TGTGCCAGCAGCCGGGGGACTAGCGGACAGTACAATGAGCAGTTCTTC.

J is TRBJ2-3 and V is TRBV19; tentatively, D is TRBD1 (5 bases). The CDR3 runs 13 residues. V lost 7 bases to trimming and J lost 6 bases, with 14 bases between them. Germline assignment: CDR1 LNHDA and CDR2 SQIVND (reference sequence). CDR3 amino acids: CASKGPGVDTQYF. The CDR3 nucleotides are TGTGCCAGTAAGGGGCCAGGTGTGGATACGCAGTATTTT.

This clone has only a few counts. The chain uses TRBV5-6 and TRBJ1-3; D gene unclear. V was cut by 4 bases and J by 2 bases, with 10 bases left in between. The CDR3 has 14 amino acids. The germline CDR1 and CDR2 sequences are SGHDT and YYEEEE. The CDR3 bases are TGTGCCAGCAGCCCCGGGAGGGCTGGAAACACCATATATTTT. Residues: CASSPGRAGNTIYF.

This rearrangement joins TRBV30 to TRBJ1-3; D ambiguous. The V gene lost 0 bases and the J gene lost 8 bases, with 11 bases spanning the gap. Germline V gene lookup returns CDR1 GTSNPN and CDR2 SVGIG (reference sequence). The CDR3 consists of 13 residues. The CDR3 DNA reads TGTGCCTGGAGTGTACAAGGGAGGGACACCATATATTTT. This encodes CAWSVQGRDTIYF.

The V call is TRBV29-1, the J call TRBJ2-1; 14 bases agree with TRBD2. V shed 7 bases and J 7 bases; nucleotides not matched to a gene: 3. CDR3 length: 13 amino acids. Looked up from germline, CDR1 is SQVTM and CDR2 is ANQGSEA. CDR3 sequence: CSARLAGGNEQFF. The CDR3 DNA follows: TGCAGCGCACGACTAGCGGGGGGGAATGAGCAGTTCTTC.

This clone was counted once. The V call is TRBV11-3, the J call TRBJ2-1; TRBD2 might be the D (5 bases). The CDR3 extends over 15 amino acids. Per germline, CDR1 SGHNT and CDR2 YENEEA. The V and J ends lost 0 bases and 7 bases respectively, with 13 bases between them. The CDR3 is CASSLDSRGRNEQFF. CDR3 nucleotide sequence: TGTGCCAGCAGCTTAGACAGTCGGGGTAGAAATGAGCAGTTCTTC.

The chain joins TRBV28 to TRBJ2-1, with 8 bases aligning to TRBD2. Germline values: CDR1 MDHEN, CDR2 SYDVKM. The CDR3 has 16 amino acids. The trim removed 5 bases at V and 0 bases at J, leaving 6 bases unmatched. The CDR3 sequence: CASSPFSGGSYNEQFF. The DNA of the CDR3 is TGTGCCAGCAGTCCCTTCAGCGGGGGCTCCTACAATGAGCAGTTCTTC. Combining the CDR3 with reference TRBV28 and TRBJ2-1 gives the whole variable domain DVKVTQSSRYLVKRTGEKVFLECVQDMDHENMFWYRQDPGLGLRLIYFSYDVKMKEKGDIPEGYSVSREKKERFSLILESASTNQTSMYLCASSPFSGGSYNEQFFGPGTRLTVL.

The chain uses TRBV6-5 and TRBJ1-1; D is unclear. This CDR3 has 15 residues. V dropped 0 bases and J dropped 3 bases, with 11 bases sitting between them. Germline V gives CDR1 MNHEY, CDR2 SVGAGI. The CDR3 nucleotides are TGTGCCAGCAGTTACTCTGAGAGGATTCACACTGAAGCTTTCTTT. It encodes CASSYSERIHTEAFF.

V usage is TRBV5-4 and J usage is TRBJ1-3, with 9 bases fitting TRBD1. The CDR3 loop spans 15 amino acids. CDR1 and CDR2 from the germline V gene are SGHNT and YYREEE (reference sequence). The trim removed 3 bases at V and 8 bases at J, leaving 9 bases unmatched. The chain's CDR3 is CASSSQGALWDTIYF. In DNA, the CDR3 is TGTGCCAGCAGCTCACAGGGGGCTCTTTGGGACACCATATATTTT.

The chain recombines TRBV2 with TRBJ2-1; 9 nucleotides line up with TRBD2. Germline-derived CDR1 and CDR2 are SNHLY and FYNNEI. The CDR3 has 14 amino acids. J lost 8 bases, V lost 4 bases, and 6 bases had no gene match. This CDR3 reads CASSGLAGVDEQFF. CDR3 nucleotides: TGTGCCAGCAGTGGGTTAGCGGGGGTGGATGAGCAGTTCTTC.